This T cell receptor (beta chain) was captured by sequencing in a study of T cell clones after liver transplantation. The CDR3 is 15 amino acids. The germline V gene encodes CDR1 LGHNA and CDR2 YNFKEQ. Deletions cut 1 base from V and 3 bases from J, with 10 bases between. Data came from immunoSEQ multiplex PCR; TCRdb stores just in-frame clones and leaves some out. Of about 12,000 clones in the sample, roughly 69% were seen once. The sequence was collected from a human patient who received a liver transplant. Some T cells may be supplied by the graft donor. This chain uses TRBV4-2 with TRBJ1-3; D might be TRBD1 (5 bases). Sequences were derived from CD8+ T cells from blood, sampled at the 22-month timepoint. CDR3 DNA sequence: TGTGCCAGCAGCCAAGCTCAGGGACTTGGAAACACCATATATTTT. Translation: CASSQAQGLGNTIYF.